The 8 T cell receptor beta chains given below trace back to one sample, sequenced in a study of T-cell reconstitution after alpha-beta-depleted transplantation in children. Construction of the TCRbeta library involved unique molecular identifiers. TCRdb re-called the PCR reads with MiXCR, one entry per CDR3 protein. The data contain approximately 1,000,000 distinct CDR3 sequences, about 26% of them singletons. This material consisted of PBMCs, mostly from graft donor cells, taken 360 days after TCRalphabeta/CD19-depleted stem cell transplant. These receptors were collected from a boy under three years old who had a stem cell transplant for SCID, so the T cells may come from the graft donor.

The CDR3 nucleotides read TGCAGCGTTGTGAGAGGGGGTGATGGCTACACCTTC. Its translation is CSVVRGGDGYTF. The chain couples TRBV29-1 to TRBJ1-2; weak D call: TRBD1 (6 bases). CDR1 is SQVTM, CDR2 ANQGSEA, per germline. Trimming took off 4 bases at V and 6 bases at J, with 12 bases between the two ends. The CDR3 loop spans 12 amino acids.

For this clonotype: The conserved phenylalanine or tryptophan is not found at the CDR3 terminus, so this likely reflects a read error. It is unclear where the CDR3 begins or ends on the DNA, so no DNA is shown, and the CDR3 is as TCRdb lists it. The gene calls are TRBV3-1 and TRBJ1-1. A total of 13 residues make up the CDR3, ends included. The germline V gene encodes CDR1 LGHDT and CDR2 YNNKEL (reference sequence). The chain's CDR3 is CASSQDTRRQSPL.

The chain employs TRBV6-2 or TRBV6-3 and TRBJ2-7; tentatively, D is TRBD2 (6 bases). The CDR3 spans 14 residues. The V and J ends lost 5 bases and 4 bases respectively, with 15 bases between them. Germline-derived CDR1 and CDR2 are MNHEY and SVGEGT. The CDR3 DNA sequence: TGTGCCAGCAGTCGACTAGAGGTGGGATACGAGCAGTACTTC. This translates into CASSRLEVGYEQYF.

The V call is TRBV4-1, the J call TRBJ2-7; possibly TRBD1 for D (5 bases). CDR3 length equals 14 residues. Trimming removed 4 bases at V and 4 bases at J, with 14 bases between. Germline loops: CDR1 MGHRA, CDR2 YSYEKL. CDR3 in DNA: TGCGCCAGCAGCCCCCCGGTAGCAGGGTACGAGCAGTACTTC. It yields the protein CASSPPVAGYEQYF.

The chain recombines TRBV20-1 with TRBJ2-7, with D possibly being TRBD1 or TRBD2 (5 bases each). Germline V gene sequence: CDR1 DFQATT, CDR2 SNEGSKA (reference sequence). CDR3 size: 15 residues. V lost 0 bases, J lost 3 bases, and 15 bases lay in between. CDR3 sequence: CSARDTARGYYEQYF. CDR3 sequence (DNA): TGCAGTGCTAGAGATACGGCCCGGGGCTACTACGAGCAGTACTTC.

The chain recombines TRBV4-2 with TRBJ2-5, with 8 bases aligning to TRBD2. With V trimmed by 2 bases and J by 1 base, 6 bases remained unmatched. Germline V CDR1 and CDR2: LGHNA, YNFKEQ. This CDR3 spans 16 amino acids. DNA for the CDR3: TGTGCCAGCAGCCAAAGGTCGGGGGGGATCCAAGAGACCCAGTACTTC. This encodes CASSQRSGGIQETQYF.

The chain has TRBV4-2 and TRBJ2-7; perhaps TRBD1 as D (5 bases). V was cut by 7 bases and J by 5 bases, with 15 bases left in between. There are 13 residues in the CDR3. Germline CDR1 is LGHNA and CDR2 is YNFKEQ. Written as DNA, the CDR3 is TGTGCCAGCAAAGGGGCCTTCGAGCACGAGCAGTACTTC. The encoded protein is CASKGAFEHEQYF.

This clonotype was seen more than once but under ten times. The chain uses TRBV20-1 and TRBJ1-1; no reliable D call. CDR1 is DFQATT and CDR2 is SNEGSKA in the germline V gene (reference sequence). V lost 3 bases to trimming and J lost 0 bases, with 8 bases between them. CDR3 size: 13 residues. CDR3 nucleotides: TGCAGTGCTAGGATTGGGGTGAACACTGAAGCTTTCTTT. Amino acids: CSARIGVNTEAFF.